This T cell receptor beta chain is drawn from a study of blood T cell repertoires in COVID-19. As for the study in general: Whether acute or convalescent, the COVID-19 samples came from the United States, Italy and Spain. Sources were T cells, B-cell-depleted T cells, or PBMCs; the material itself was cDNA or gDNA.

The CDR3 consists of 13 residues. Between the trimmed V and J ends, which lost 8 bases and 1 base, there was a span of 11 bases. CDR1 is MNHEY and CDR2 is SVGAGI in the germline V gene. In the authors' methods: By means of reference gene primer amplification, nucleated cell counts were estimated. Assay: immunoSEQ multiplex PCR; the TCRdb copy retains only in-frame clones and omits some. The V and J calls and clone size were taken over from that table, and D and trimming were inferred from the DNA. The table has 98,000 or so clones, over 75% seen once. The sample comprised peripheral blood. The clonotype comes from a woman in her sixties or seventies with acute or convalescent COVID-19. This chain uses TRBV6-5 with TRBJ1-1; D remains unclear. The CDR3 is CASFEKPNTEAFF. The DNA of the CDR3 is TGTGCCAGCTTTGAGAAGCCGAACACTGAAGCTTTCTTT.